The clone carrying this TCR beta chain was seen once. The record originates from a study of T cell responses to AZD1222 COVID-19 vaccine. V was shortened by 0 bases and J by 6 bases, with 10 bases between the two germline ends. Per the germline V gene, CDR1 is SGHRS and CDR2 is YFSETQ. The length of the CDR3 is 13 residues. Profiling relied on immunoSEQ multiplex PCR, and the TCRdb table lists in-frame clones only, not all of them. The sample has about 100,000 clones, 90% seen once. The TCR originated in an adult in good health. This specimen consisted of peripheral blood, obtained on day 0 of AZD1222 vaccination. This chain joins TRBV5-1 and TRBJ2-7; tentatively, D is TRBD1 (6 bases). The CDR3 DNA reads as TGCGCCAGCAGCTTGGGGACAGCTTCCGAGCAGTACTTC. Residues: CASSLGTASEQYF.